The clone carrying this T cell receptor beta chain has more than one count but fewer than ten. Its antigen is as yet unknown. The data originate from a study of blood T cells in healthy people across ages. In the study overall: When template switching was applied, about one barcoded beta molecule was captured per two T cells. Overall study results and limits: Naive T cell percentage showed a strong correlation with the diversity of TCR beta.

A second PCR of roughly 7 to 11 cycles used a sample-barcoded 5' primer and a J-beta primer mix. There were at least 3 million CDR3-containing paired-end reads obtained from each sample. TCRdb fed the 5' RACE reads into MiXCR, producing one record per CDR3 protein. The repertoire holds about 1,500,000 distinct CDR3 sequences, approximately 42% seen once, with roughly 7.7% in the top ten. V was clipped by 0 bases and J by 0 bases, with 9 bases between them. Germline assignment: CDR1 MNHEY and CDR2 SVGAGI. The CDR3 sequence is 16 residues long. Sequenced material: blood. The clonotype comes from a woman aged 18-35 years in good health. The chain couples TRBV6-5 to TRBJ2-4; D perhaps matches TRBD2 (6 bases). CDR3 amino acids: CASSYSMGLAKNIQYF. CDR3 bases: TGTGCCAGCAGTTACTCGATGGGACTAGCCAAAAACATTCAGTACTTC.